This TCR beta chain was captured in a study of blood T cell repertoires in COVID-19. Study context: Donors in the United States, Italy and Spain gave samples during acute or convalescent COVID-19. Sources were T cells, B-cell-depleted T cells, or PBMCs; the material itself was cDNA or gDNA.

Repertoires were generated with immunoSEQ multiplex PCR, while TCRdb's copy carries only in-frame clones and drops some. This sample has a few hundred thousand clones; more than 75% occur once, and the top ten carry approximately 2%. CDR1 WNHNN and CDR2 SYGVQD come from the germline V gene (reference sequence). V gave up 7 bases and J gave up 0 bases; unmatched junction bases: 7. The CDR3 contains 15 residues. V usage is TRBV10-1 and J usage is TRBJ2-7, with 9 positions matching TRBD2. This clonotype originated in a woman aged 25 to 45 who had recovered from COVID-19. The specimen was peripheral blood. The CDR3 protein is CASMTSGDSSYEQYF. The CDR3 DNA follows: TGCGCCAGCATGACTAGCGGAGATAGCTCCTACGAGCAGTACTTC.